One and the same sample provided the 25 T cell receptor beta chains below, sequenced in a study of graft-versus-host responses after intestinal transplantation. Repertoires were generated with immunoSEQ multiplex PCR, while TCRdb's copy carries only in-frame clones and drops some. This sample has about 9,600 clones, with 29% found just once. Plated together were roughly 200,000 CFSE-labeled responder cells and roughly 200,000 irradiated, violet-dye-labeled stimulator cells. The source was alloreactive CD8+ T cells from a mixed lymphocyte reaction culture, collected before intestinal transplant. Subset in this sample: CFSE-low proliferating T cells sorted from roughly 6-day pre-transplant mixed lymphocyte reaction (GvH or HvG direction). These receptors were collected from a human patient who received an intestinal transplant.

The chain is built from TRBV10-1 and TRBJ2-1; 7 nucleotides align to TRBD2. In germline, CDR1 is WNHNN, CDR2 SYGVQD (reference sequence). The CDR3 contains 11 residues. V lost 8 bases, J lost 5 bases, and 0 bases stayed unmatched. The CDR3 here is CASRGDNEQFF. In DNA form, the CDR3 reads TGCGCCAGCCGGGGGGACAATGAGCAGTTCTTC.

CDR3 sequence (DNA): TGTGCCAGCAGCCCACCCCCGGGGGGGTACAATGAGCAGTTCTTC. It specifies CASSPPPGGYNEQFF. V usage is TRBV9 and J usage is TRBJ2-1, with 8 bases that match TRBD2. The length of the CDR3 is 15 residues. Germline V gene sequence: CDR1 SGDLS, CDR2 YYNGEE. After removal of 4 bases from V and 4 bases from J, the junction contained 7 bases not matched to a gene.

The chain uses TRBV27 and TRBJ1-1; D is perhaps TRBD1 (6 bases). The CDR3 loop spans 14 amino acids. CDR1 is MNHEY, CDR2 SMNVEV, per germline (reference sequence). Trimming took 3 bases from V and 4 from J, leaving 12 bases between them. Here the CDR3 reads CASSFGGGGTEAFF. The CDR3 DNA reads TGTGCCAGCAGTTTCGGGGGCGGGGGCACTGAAGCTTTCTTT.

V gene TRBV6-1 combines with J gene TRBJ2-3; TRBD2 aligns across 7 bases. The CDR3 is made up of 14 amino acids. J gave up 5 bases and V 3 bases, and 5 bases lay outside the gene matches. CDR1 MNHNS and CDR2 SASEGT come from the germline V gene. CDR3: CASSEGGWGDTQYF. The CDR3 coding sequence is TGTGCCAGCAGTGAGGGGGGGTGGGGAGATACGCAGTATTTT.

A few counts support this clone. A far more abundant clone sits one base away, making this likely a read error. The V gene is TRBV4-1, the J gene TRBJ2-4, with 9 bases lining up with TRBD1. The CDR3 consists of 17 residues. V gave up 0 bases and J gave up 7 bases; unmatched junction bases: 10. Germline-derived CDR1 and CDR2 are MGHRA and YSYEKL. In nucleotides, the CDR3 is TGCGCCAGCAGCCAAGATTGCGGGACAGGGTTAAGGAACATTCAGTACTTC. Amino acid sequence: CASSQDCGTGLRNIQYF.

Regarding this clone: At one boundary the junction diverges from the germline segment, which might be a read error. The rearrangement uses TRBV7-7 and TRBJ2-7; 12 nucleotides match TRBD2. CDR1 is SSHAT, CDR2 FNYEAQ, per germline (reference sequence). The CDR3 totals 14 residues. The CDR3 loop reads CASSPGTSGYEQYF. The DNA of the CDR3 is TGTGCTAGCAGCCCGGGGACTAGCGGGTACGAGCAGTACTTC.

This clone is medium-sized by share. V usage is TRBV7-9 and J usage is TRBJ2-1, with D maybe TRBD2 (7 bases). Trimming took 8 bases from V and 4 from J, leaving 15 bases between them. Germline lookup yields CDR1 SEHNR and CDR2 FQNEAQ (reference sequence). The CDR3 has 14 residues. The DNA of the CDR3 is TGTGCCAGCCTGGGCGGGGGCCAGTACAATGAGCAGTTCTTC. Translated: CASLGGGQYNEQFF.

V gene TRBV19 combines with J gene TRBJ2-5; 14 bases match TRBD2. With V trimmed by 3 bases and J by 5 bases, 5 bases remained unmatched. This CDR3 has 16 amino acids. The V gene's germline CDR1 is LNHDA and CDR2 SQIVND (reference sequence). The CDR3 spells CASSMTSGGAGETQYF. The DNA of the CDR3 is TGTGCCAGTAGTATGACTAGCGGGGGGGCCGGGGAGACCCAGTACTTC.

This clone was seen a few times. This chain links TRBV12-1 with TRBJ1-1; the DNA was not compared with TRBD1, the D call given in the table. TRBV12-1 corresponds to a pseudogene. The CDR3 contains 15 residues. CDR3 loop: CASSSPTGPRPKAFF. CDR3 sequence (DNA): TGTGCCAGCAGCTCCCCGACAGGCCCCCGCCCTAAGGCTTTCTTT.

The V call is TRBV4-1, the J call TRBJ2-7, with TRBD2 matching 14 bases. The ends lost 4 bases at V and 0 bases at J; junction bases unmatched: 14. The CDR3 runs 20 residues. Germline loops: CDR1 MGHRA, CDR2 YSYEKL. CDR3 sequence: CASSPFTGTSGGQPSYEQYF. CDR3 in DNA: TGCGCCAGCAGCCCTTTCACCGGGACTAGCGGGGGCCAACCCTCCTACGAGCAGTACTTC.

The chain employs TRBV19 and TRBJ2-1, with 12 bases identical to TRBD2. V was clipped by 5 bases and J by 6 bases; unmatched bases: 5. CDR1 and CDR2 from the germline V gene are LNHDA and SQIVND (reference sequence). This CDR3 is 15 amino acids long. The CDR3 spells CASSLLAGGVNEQFF. The CDR3 DNA is TGTGCCAGTAGTCTACTAGCGGGGGGTGTCAATGAGCAGTTCTTC. The full variable domain, its missing parts supplied by reference TRBV19 and TRBJ2-1, is DGGITQSPKYLFRKEGQNVTLSCEQNLNHDAMYWYRQDPGQGLRLIYYSQIVNDFQKGDIAEGYSVSREKKESFPLTVTSAQKNPTAFYLCASSLLAGGVNEQFFGPGTRLTVL.

This clone rates as medium-sized (0.01 to 0.1%). The V call is TRBV4-1, the J call TRBJ2-3; the match to TRBD2 covers 11 bases. The germline gives CDR1 MGHRA, CDR2 YSYEKL. V lost 0 bases, J lost 2 bases, and 7 bases stayed unmatched. The CDR3 extends over 18 amino acids. The CDR3 reads CASSQEPPTSGATDTQYF. CDR3 DNA: TGCGCCAGCAGCCAAGAGCCCCCGACTAGCGGGGCCACAGATACGCAGTATTTT.

The chain uses TRBV5-5 and TRBJ1-1; D gene uncertain. Germline V CDR1 and CDR2: SGHKS, YYEKEE (reference sequence). V gave up 0 bases and J gave up 4 bases, with 7 bases separating them. CDR3 length: 13 amino acids. CDR3 amino acids: CASSLVPSTEAFF. In nucleotides, the CDR3 is TGTGCCAGCAGCTTGGTCCCCAGCACTGAAGCTTTCTTT. Full variable domain (outside the CDR3, taken from reference TRBV5-5 and TRBJ1-1): DAGVTQSPTHLIKTRGQQVTLRCSPISGHKSVSWYQQVLGQGPQFIFQYYEKEERGRGNFPDRFSARQFPNYSSELNVNALLLGDSALYLCASSLVPSTEAFFGQGTRLTVV.

The chain recombines TRBV6-6 with TRBJ1-2; TRBD1 is a possible D gene (5 bases). This CDR3 is built from 15 residues. Germline lookup yields CDR1 MNHNY and CDR2 SVGAGI (reference sequence). V was clipped by 1 base and J by 4 bases, with 13 bases between them. CDR3 region: CASSYWQGWAYGYTF. Written as DNA, the CDR3 is TGTGCCAGCAGTTACTGGCAGGGCTGGGCCTATGGCTACACCTTC.

The V and J genes are TRBV6-5 and TRBJ1-2; D not certain. Trimming removed 2 bases at V and 0 bases at J, with 7 bases between. This CDR3 contains 14 residues. CDR1 MNHEY and CDR2 SVGAGI come from the germline V gene. CDR3 amino acids: CASSYGTANYGYTF. In DNA form, the CDR3 reads TGTGCCAGCAGTTACGGAACAGCTAACTATGGCTACACCTTC.

This clone was found a few times. The J gene is TRBJ2-6, the V gene TRBV2; tentatively, D is TRBD2 (6 bases). Germline CDR1 SNHLY, CDR2 FYNNEI. The CDR3 contains 14 residues. Deletions cut 7 bases from V and 4 bases from J, with 11 bases between. The CDR3: CASIGGLGANVLTF. The CDR3 DNA reads as TGTGCCAGCATCGGAGGGCTCGGGGCCAACGTCCTGACTTTC.

By proportion, this clone is medium-sized (0.01 to 0.1%). J is TRBJ1-4 and V is TRBV7-9; 8 positions match TRBD1. CDR3 length: 15 amino acids. Losses at the gene ends were 5 bases for V and 8 bases for J; bases not matched to a gene: 10. Per the germline V gene, CDR1 is SEHNR and CDR2 is FQNEAQ (reference sequence). The CDR3 bases are TGTGCCAGCAGCGAACCCGAACAGGGGGAGGAAAAACTGTTTTTT. Protein sequence: CASSEPEQGEEKLFF.

This chain joins TRBV6-1 and TRBJ2-7; 7 nucleotides align to TRBD1. The CDR3 spans 11 residues. The V and J ends lost 4 bases and 10 bases, in that order; junction bases with no gene match: 4. Germline V gene data show CDR1 as MNHNS and CDR2 as SASEGT. The CDR3 loop is CASSAGTDQYF. The CDR3 nucleotides are TGTGCCAGCAGTGCCGGGACAGACCAGTACTTC.

The chain links TRBV9 to TRBJ1-6; TRBD1 aligns across 8 bases. There are 17 residues in the CDR3. The V and J ends lost 5 bases and 9 bases, in that order; junction bases with no gene match: 16. Germline CDR1 SGDLS, CDR2 YYNGEE. CDR3 sequence: CASSETGTGPISSPLHF. Here the CDR3 DNA reads TGTGCCAGCAGTGAAACAGGGACAGGCCCGATTTCTTCACCCCTCCACTTT.

The table lists this clone with a few counts. The chain joins TRBV27 to TRBJ2-7; TRBD1 aligns across 11 bases. CDR1 is MNHEY and CDR2 is SMNVEV in the germline V gene (reference sequence). This CDR3 spans 14 amino acids. With 6 bases clipped from V and 3 bases from J, the junction kept 4 bases outside the gene matches. CDR3 sequence reads: CASSAGTGGYEQYF. CDR3 nucleotides: TGTGCCAGCAGCGCCGGGACAGGGGGCTACGAGCAGTACTTC.

The V call is TRBV13, the J call TRBJ1-3; 7 bases line up with TRBD1. Germline CDR1 reads PRHDT; CDR2 reads FYEKMQ (reference sequence). The CDR3 is made up of 14 amino acids. Trimming cost V 10 bases and J 8 bases; bases outside gene matches: 14. CDR3 sequence (DNA): TGTGCCACCCAGGGGGACAGAACGTTGGACACCATATATTTT. It specifies CATQGDRTLDTIYF. The variable domain in full, completed from reference TRBV13 and TRBJ1-3, reads AAGVIQSPRHLIKEKRETATLKCYPIPRHDTVYWYQQGPGQDPQFLISFYEKMQSDKGSIPDRFSAQQFSDYHSELNMSSLELGDSALYFCATQGDRTLDTIYFGEGSWLTVV.

V gene TRBV12-5 combines with J gene TRBJ2-5; D perhaps matches TRBD2 (5 bases). The CDR3 loop spans 13 amino acids. Trimming removed 7 bases from V and 3 bases from J, with 12 bases in between. Germline V gene data show CDR1 as LGHNT and CDR2 as FRNRAP. The CDR3 DNA follows: TGTGCTAGTGCCGTGGGAGACAAAGAGACCCAGTACTTC. Translating it yields CASAVGDKETQYF.

This clone was found a few times. This chain joins TRBV27 and TRBJ2-3; D possibly corresponds to TRBD2 (6 bases). CDR1 is MNHEY and CDR2 is SMNVEV in the germline V gene (reference sequence). The CDR3 spans 13 residues. Trimming pared 10 bases from V and 1 base from J, leaving 12 bases between. The CDR3, as DNA: TGTGCCACCCCACGGAGGGGCACAGATACGCAGTATTTT. It translates to CATPRRGTDTQYF.

This clone was found a few times. This chain connects TRBV4-1 to TRBJ2-1; TRBD2 aligns across 8 bases. In germline, CDR1 is MGHRA, CDR2 YSYEKL. The CDR3 sequence is 15 residues long. The trim removed 0 bases at V and 7 bases at J, leaving 5 bases unmatched. In DNA form, the CDR3 reads TGCGCCAGCAGCCAAGATCCCGGGGGGGGGAATGAGCAGTTCTTC. This translates into CASSQDPGGGNEQFF.

The chain recombines TRBV7-9 with TRBJ2-7; D unclear. The CDR3 spans 14 residues. The germline V gene has CDR1 SEHNR and CDR2 FQNEAQ (reference sequence). Deletions cut 0 bases from V and 5 bases from J, with 11 bases between. CDR3 DNA sequence: TGTGCCAGCAGCTTAGCGTACGACCGGGACGAGCAGTACTTC. Protein: CASSLAYDRDEQYF.